The 30 T cell receptor beta chains given below trace back to one sample, sequenced in a study of spatial heterogeneity in lung cancer. Time point described: sample taken at primary tumor resection. The antigens these receptors bind are not known. MiXCR was run by TCRdb on the 5' RACE reads, yielding one entry per CDR3 protein. The table has 8,000 or so distinct CDR3 sequences, 7.5% to 10% seen once. Findings and caveats of the study: For expanded intratumoral alpha and beta TCRs, counts tracked tumor mutation counts.

The sample here was lung tumor tissue, taken at surgery. The receptors here all came from a male donor with early-stage non-small cell lung cancer.

This clonotype qualifies as medium-sized. The chain links TRBV6-5 to TRBJ1-5; 9 bases map to TRBD1. CDR3 length: 14 amino acids. Germline V CDR1 and CDR2: MNHEY, SVGAGI. Trimming at V came to 4 bases and at J to 7 bases, leaving 5 bases not matched to a gene. The CDR3, as DNA: TGTGCCAGCAGTTTGGACAGGGGAAGGCAGCCCCAGCATTTT. It codes for CASSLDRGRQPQHF.

The chain employs TRBV18 and TRBJ2-5, with D unresolved. The germline V gene encodes CDR1 KGHSH and CDR2 LQKENI. V lost 2 bases and J lost 5, with 9 bases in between. The CDR3 has 13 residues. The CDR3 region is CASSPGLSETQYF. The CDR3 nucleotides are TGTGCCAGCTCACCAGGCCTGAGTGAGACCCAGTACTTC.

This clonotype was counted only a few times. The chain employs TRBV5-1 and TRBJ1-2, with 7 positions matching TRBD1. Per germline, CDR1 SGHRS and CDR2 YFSETQ. CDR3 size: 15 residues. After removal of 6 bases from V and 0 bases from J, the junction contained 8 bases not matched to a gene. This CDR3 reads CASKLGTEPNYGYTF. The CDR3 region has the DNA TGCGCCAGCAAGCTTGGGACAGAGCCTAACTATGGCTACACCTTC. Drawing the rest from reference TRBV5-1 and TRBJ1-2, the complete variable domain is KAGVTQTPRYLIKTRGQQVTLSCSPISGHRSVSWYQQTPGQGLQFLFEYFSETQRNKGNFPGRFSGRQFSNSRSEMNVSTLELGDSALYLCASKLGTEPNYGYTFGSGTRLTVV.

The rearrangement links TRBV10-3 to TRBJ2-2; a possible D gene is TRBD1 (5 bases). Trimming pared 6 bases from V and 1 base from J, leaving 9 bases between. Germline CDR1 reads ENHRY; CDR2 reads SYGVKD. CDR3 length: 14 amino acids. The CDR3 region is CAISSGQNTGELFF. CDR3 DNA sequence: TGTGCCATCAGCTCCGGACAGAACACCGGGGAGCTGTTTTTT.

This chain uses TRBV11-3 with TRBJ2-2; D gene ambiguous. Germline assignment: CDR1 SGHNT and CDR2 YENEEA. CDR3 length: 14 residues. V lost 1 base and J 1 base, leaving 4 bases between the germline ends. DNA of the CDR3: TGTGCCAGCAGCTTAGTTGGGAACACCGGGGAGCTGTTTTTT. The encoded protein is CASSLVGNTGELFF.

V gene TRBV5-8 combines with J gene TRBJ1-2, with 12 bases aligning to TRBD1. Trimming at V came to 5 bases and at J to 7 bases, leaving 6 bases not matched to a gene. Germline CDR1 reads SGHTS; CDR2 reads YDEGEE. There are 14 residues in the CDR3. The chain's CDR3 is CASSRDRGLGGYTF. DNA for the CDR3: TGTGCCAGCAGTCGGGACAGGGGGCTTGGTGGCTACACCTTC.

This clonotype has at least ten counts. The J gene is TRBJ2-2, the V gene TRBV18; D gene ambiguous. The CDR3 covers 16 residues. Germline CDR1 KGHSH, CDR2 LQKENI. Trimming took off 1 base at V and 4 bases at J, with 13 bases between the two ends. The CDR3 region is CASSPRAPTSTGELFF. CDR3 DNA: TGTGCCAGCTCACCACGCGCTCCGACCTCCACCGGGGAGCTGTTTTTT.

In this sample, this clonotype is medium-sized. The gene calls are TRBV5-1 and TRBJ2-1; 14 bases map to TRBD2. The V gene end was trimmed by 4 bases and the J gene end by 0 bases; junction bases not matched to a gene: 15. CDR1 SGHRS and CDR2 YFSETQ come from the germline V gene. The CDR3 sequence is 21 residues long. The CDR3 sequence is CASSLEGTSGSGSSSYNEQFF. The DNA for the CDR3 is TGCGCCAGCAGCCTGGAAGGGACTAGCGGGAGCGGTTCAAGCTCCTACAATGAGCAGTTCTTC.

This clonotype was observed many times. V gene TRBV4-1 combines with J gene TRBJ2-1; D possibly matches TRBD1 or TRBD2 (5 bases each). Germline V CDR1 and CDR2: MGHRA, YSYEKL. The CDR3 is made up of 16 amino acids. V dropped 7 bases and J dropped 4 bases, with 20 bases sitting between them. In DNA form, the CDR3 reads TGCGCCAGCACCCGACTAATGGGGGAAGGGTACAATGAGCAGTTCTTC. This translates into CASTRLMGEGYNEQFF.

This sequence joins TRBV20-1 and TRBJ2-1, with 9 bases lining up with TRBD1. The V and J ends lost 3 bases and 1 base, in that order; junction bases with no gene match: 4. The germline V gene has CDR1 DFQATT and CDR2 SNEGSKA (reference sequence). This CDR3 has 15 residues. The CDR3 DNA reads as TGCAGTGCTAGGGGGACAGGGAAATCCTACAATGAGCAGTTCTTC. It encodes CSARGTGKSYNEQFF.

This clonotype has at least ten counts. The V and J genes are TRBV4-1 and TRBJ2-1; the match to TRBD2 covers 9 bases. The CDR3 extends over 16 amino acids. Germline CDR1 and CDR2: MGHRA and YSYEKL. V shed 8 bases, J shed 7 bases, and the junction held 15 bases outside the gene matches. The CDR3: CASDTIGGRASNEQFF. The CDR3 coding sequence is TGCGCCAGCGACACAATAGGCGGGAGGGCCTCGAATGAGCAGTTCTTC.

This clonotype showed up just a few times. The chain has TRBV7-3 and TRBJ2-3; 10 nucleotides match TRBD2. The CDR3 covers 16 residues. Trimming at V came to 4 bases and at J to 4 bases, leaving 8 bases not matched to a gene. CDR1 and CDR2 from the germline V gene are SGHTA and FQGTGA. The CDR3 bases are TGTGCCAGCAGCTCTGCCGGGACTAGCGCCTCAGATACGCAGTATTTT. Protein product: CASSSAGTSASDTQYF.

This clonotype was counted only a few times. The chain joins TRBV20-1 to TRBJ2-5; maybe TRBD2 (5 bases). Germline CDR1 DFQATT, CDR2 SNEGSKA (reference sequence). This CDR3 is built from 13 residues. The V gene lost 4 bases and the J gene lost 0 bases, with 9 bases spanning the gap. CDR3 coding DNA: TGCAGTGCTAACGGGATCGACCAAGAGACCCAGTACTTC. Translated: CSANGIDQETQYF.

This clonotype has a count of ten or more. The CDR3 here is CASIEGEYGYTF. The DNA of the CDR3 is TGTGCCAGCATCGAGGGAGAGTATGGCTACACCTTC. The chain is built from TRBV6-6 and TRBJ1-2, with D uncertain. CDR1 and CDR2 from the germline V gene are MNHNY and SVGAGI (reference sequence). This CDR3 spans 12 amino acids. Trimming removed 7 bases from V and 5 bases from J, with 11 bases in between.

This clonotype appeared many times. V gene TRBV7-3 combines with J gene TRBJ1-1; possible D gene TRBD1, 5 bases. Germline V gene lookup returns CDR1 SGHTA and CDR2 FQGTGA. V was shortened by 8 bases and J by 0 bases, with 10 bases between the two germline ends. This CDR3 contains 13 residues. CDR3 bases: TGTGCCAGCCGTTTGACAGTGAACACTGAAGCTTTCTTT. Residues: CASRLTVNTEAFF.

The V call is TRBV7-2, the J call TRBJ2-2; D unresolved. Germline V gene sequence: CDR1 SGHTA, CDR2 FQGNSA. Trimming removed 4 bases from V and 1 base from J, with 7 bases in between. The CDR3 spans 14 residues. CDR3 residues: CASSYVENTGELFF. The DNA for the CDR3 is TGTGCCAGCAGCTACGTAGAGAACACCGGGGAGCTGTTTTTT.

This clonotype was seen repeatedly, ten times or more. The V call is TRBV4-3, the J call TRBJ1-5, with TRBD1 as a possible D gene (5 bases). V dropped 0 bases and J dropped 1 base, with 7 bases sitting between them. Germline V CDR1 and CDR2: LGHNA, YSLEER. The CDR3 sequence is 15 residues long. CDR3 bases: TGCGCCAGCAGCCAAGATACAGGAAGCAATCAGCCCCAGCATTTT. Translation gives CASSQDTGSNQPQHF.

In its sample, this clonotype was seen many times. The V call is TRBV5-1, the J call TRBJ2-5, with 7 bases lining up with TRBD2. CDR1 SGHRS and CDR2 YFSETQ come from the germline V gene. V was pared by 4 bases and J by 5 bases, with 11 bases of the junction left unmatched. This CDR3 spans 15 amino acids. CDR3 DNA: TGCGCCAGCAGCCCAGCGGCGGGGGTAGCGGAGACCCAGTACTTC. It translates to CASSPAAGVAETQYF.

This clonotype was seen repeatedly, ten times or more. V usage is TRBV27 and J usage is TRBJ2-1; maybe TRBD1 (5 bases). The CDR3 is made up of 16 amino acids. CDR1 MNHEY and CDR2 SMNVEV come from the germline V gene (reference sequence). V lost 0 bases and J lost 4, with 13 bases in between. In DNA form, the CDR3 reads TGTGCCAGCAGTTTATCGCTAACAGGCCCTTACAATGAGCAGTTCTTC. Translated, it gives CASSLSLTGPYNEQFF.

This clonotype counts as medium-sized. J is TRBJ2-5 and V is TRBV6-5, with 8 positions matching TRBD1. This CDR3 region has 14 residues. J was trimmed by 5 bases and V by 2 bases; bases with no gene match: 4. In germline, CDR1 is MNHEY, CDR2 SVGAGI. The CDR3 DNA reads TGTGCCAGCAGTTACGCAGGGGGCGGGGAGACCCAGTACTTC. It specifies CASSYAGGGETQYF.

There are many counts of this clonotype. The chain joins TRBV5-1 to TRBJ1-1; D unresolved. Trimming shortened V by 0 bases and J by 2 bases, and 8 bases separated the two germline ends. Germline loops: CDR1 SGHRS, CDR2 YFSETQ. The CDR3 has 14 amino acids. The DNA for the CDR3 is TGCGCCAGCAGCTTGGATGGAATAAACACTGAAGCTTTCTTT. It specifies CASSLDGINTEAFF.

This clonotype is medium-sized within its sample. The chain recombines TRBV7-8 with TRBJ1-5; the D gene is possibly TRBD1 (5 bases). CDR3 length: 13 amino acids. V gave up 3 bases and J gave up 6 bases, with 9 bases separating them. Germline V lookup: CDR1 SGHVS, CDR2 FQNEAQ. CDR3 residues: CASSFWGIQPQHF. CDR3 coding DNA: TGTGCCAGCAGCTTTTGGGGGATTCAGCCCCAGCATTTT.

This clonotype was observed at least ten times. This chain joins TRBV2 and TRBJ1-5; no definite D call. The germline gives CDR1 SNHLY, CDR2 FYNNEI. The V end lost 7 bases, the J end lost 5 bases, and 12 bases lay between the germline ends. The CDR3 is made up of 13 amino acids. The DNA of the CDR3 is TGTGCCAGCACAAAACAAAGGGATCAGCCCCAGCATTTT. It codes for CASTKQRDQPQHF.

This clonotype was counted many times. This sequence joins TRBV20-1 and TRBJ2-2; a weak D match, TRBD2 (6 bases). The CDR3 spans 15 residues. CDR1 and CDR2 from the germline V gene are DFQATT and SNEGSKA (reference sequence). Trimming took off 1 base at V and 3 bases at J, with 12 bases between the two ends. The CDR3 DNA reads TGCAGTGCTAGAGCCCCCTCGGGGGACACCGGGGAGCTGTTTTTT. It translates to CSARAPSGDTGELFF.

This clonotype counts as medium-sized. The chain is built from TRBV3-1 and TRBJ1-5, with D maybe TRBD1 (5 bases). Trimming stripped 2 bases from V and 6 bases from J, with 8 bases between. This CDR3 region has 13 residues. Germline CDR1 LGHDT, CDR2 YNNKEL (reference sequence). The CDR3: CASSQQGGQPQHF. The CDR3 DNA follows: TGTGCCAGCAGCCAACAGGGAGGTCAGCCCCAGCATTTT. Full variable domain (remainder filled in from reference TRBV3-1 and TRBJ1-5): DTAVSQTPKYLVTQMGNDKSIKCEQNLGHDTMYWYKQDSKKFLKIMFSYNNKELIINETVPNRFSPKSPDKAHLNLHINSLELGDSAVYFCASSQQGGQPQHFGDGTRLSIL.

By frequency in the sample, this clonotype is medium-sized. V gene TRBV28 combines with J gene TRBJ1-5; unclear D gene. V lost 6 bases to trimming and J lost 1 base, with 13 bases between them. Per germline, CDR1 MDHEN and CDR2 SYDVKM. The length of the CDR3 is 15 residues. CDR3 sequence (DNA): TGTGCCAGCAGCCCAGTGGGGTGGAGCAATCAGCCCCAGCATTTT. It specifies CASSPVGWSNQPQHF.

Comments on this clonotype: A read error is possible here, since a much larger clone lies one base away. The CDR3 nucleotides read TGCAGTGCTAGATGGGGGACGGTGAGCTCCTACGAGCAGTACTTC. Protein product: CSARWGTVSSYEQYF. J is TRBJ2-7 and V is TRBV20-1; D tentatively fits TRBD1 or TRBD2 (5 bases each). The germline gives CDR1 DFQATT, CDR2 SNEGSKA (reference sequence). V lost 2 bases and J 0 bases, leaving 14 bases between the germline ends. CDR3 length equals 15 residues.

Judged by abundance, this clonotype is medium-sized. This chain connects TRBV28 to TRBJ2-7; D gene ambiguous. CDR1 and CDR2 from the germline V gene are MDHEN and SYDVKM. The CDR3 has 13 residues. Trimming cost V 2 bases and J 6 bases, with 11 bases left between them. CDR3 region: CASSLGTAGEQYF. For the CDR3, the DNA is TGTGCCAGCAGTTTAGGTACCGCAGGCGAGCAGTACTTC.

The rearrangement links TRBV7-9 to TRBJ1-3; D is unclear. Germline V gives CDR1 SEHNR, CDR2 FQNEAQ (reference sequence). V lost 5 bases, J lost 0 bases, and 11 bases lay in between. This CDR3 has 15 residues. In DNA form, the CDR3 reads TGTGCCAGCAGCCCCGAGGGAGTCTCTGGAAACACCATATATTTT. It specifies CASSPEGVSGNTIYF.

This clonotype was observed a handful of times. This chain connects TRBV9 to TRBJ1-1; D call uncertain. From germline, CDR1 is SGDLS and CDR2 YYNGEE. This CDR3 spans 14 amino acids. Trimming shortened V by 3 bases and J by 4 bases, and 13 bases separated the two germline ends. CDR3 amino acids: CASSGNAGFTEAFF. The CDR3 DNA sequence: TGTGCCAGCAGCGGGAATGCCGGGTTCACTGAAGCTTTCTTT.